One sample yielded the 13 T cell receptor beta chains listed below, sequenced in a study of CD8 T cells in ankylosing spondylitis. A single record per CDR3 protein comes from TCRdb applying MiXCR to the 5' RACE reads. The sample lists some 840,000 distinct CDR3 sequences; approximately 12% were seen once. Findings and limits, study-wide: A motif in TCR beta, a set of eight highly homologous variants, appeared characteristic of ankylosing spondylitis blood.

Antigens for these TCRs are unknown. Sequencing used blood, either unsorted or a sorted T cell fraction (not recorded which). Receptors originate from a male donor with ankylosing spondylitis.

The V gene is TRBV27, the J gene TRBJ2-6; TRBD1 matches 9 bases. This CDR3 comprises 12 residues. The V and J ends lost 6 bases and 13 bases, in that order; junction bases with no gene match: 4. Germline assignment: CDR1 MNHEY and CDR2 SMNVEV (reference sequence). CDR3 sequence reads: CASRPGTGVLTF. The CDR3, as DNA: TGTGCCAGCAGACCCGGGACAGGGGTCCTGACTTTC. Full variable domain (missing parts from reference TRBV27 and TRBJ2-6): EAQVTQNPRYLITVTGKKLTVTCSQNMNHEYMSWYRQDPGLGLRQIYYSMNVEVTDKGDVPEGYKVSRKEKRNFPLILESPSPNQTSLYFCASRPGTGVLTFGAGSRLTVL.

This clonotype came up once. The chain is built from TRBV11-3 and TRBJ2-1; D is uncertain. The CDR3 runs 14 residues. V was pared by 1 base and J by 6 bases, with 10 bases between. CDR1 and CDR2 from the germline V gene are SGHNT and YENEEA. The CDR3 DNA is TGTGCCAGCAGCTTAGGTCCAGCCATCAATGAGCAGTTCTTC. As protein: CASSLGPAINEQFF.

This chain's CDR3 is CSATTSGRSYNEQFF. CDR3 DNA sequence: TGCAGTGCTACAACTAGCGGGAGGTCCTACAATGAGCAGTTCTTC. The chain links TRBV20-1 to TRBJ2-1, with 12 positions matching TRBD2. V dropped 4 bases and J dropped 1; count of bases not matched to a gene: 2. CDR1 and CDR2 (germline): DFQATT, SNEGSKA (reference sequence). The CDR3 loop spans 15 amino acids.

The rearrangement links TRBV7-2 to TRBJ2-2; D may correspond to TRBD1 or TRBD2 (6 bases each). Per the germline V gene, CDR1 is SGHTA and CDR2 is FQGNSA. The CDR3 length is 14 residues. Trimming cost V 5 bases and J 1 base, with 8 bases left between them. DNA of the CDR3: TGTGCCAGCAGCGCGGGACAGAACACCGGGGAGCTGTTTTTT. Translated: CASSAGQNTGELFF.

The table lists this clonotype with a few counts. The chain carries TRBV3-1 and TRBJ2-1; TRBD2 might be the D (6 bases). Trimming left V 2 bases short and J 9 bases short, with 20 bases between. This CDR3 comprises 16 residues. The germline CDR1 and CDR2 sequences are LGHDT and YNNKEL (reference sequence). The CDR3: CASSQPSGLQAGEQFF. For the CDR3, the DNA is TGTGCCAGCAGCCAACCCTCGGGACTCCAGGCAGGTGAGCAGTTCTTC.

The gene calls are TRBV5-1 and TRBJ2-7; D remains ambiguous. The V gene's germline CDR1 is SGHRS and CDR2 YFSETQ. The CDR3 runs 12 residues. With 5 bases removed from V and 3 bases from J, the gap between germline ends came to 9 bases. CDR3 sequence (DNA): TGCGCCAGCAGAGAACAGAACTACGAGCAGTACTTC. Amino acids: CASREQNYEQYF.

The table lists this clonotype with many counts. The rearrangement uses TRBV27 and TRBJ2-7; D is unclear. The germline V and J ends were trimmed by 6 bases and 3 bases, with 15 bases remaining between them. This CDR3 contains 14 residues. Germline loops: CDR1 MNHEY, CDR2 SMNVEV (reference sequence). CDR3 coding DNA: TGTGCCAGCAGCTTACGACTCGAAGGCTACGAGCAGTACTTC. It specifies CASSLRLEGYEQYF.

The sample holds many counts of this clonotype. The V and J genes are TRBV29-1 and TRBJ2-7, with 10 bases identical to TRBD2. CDR1 SQVTM and CDR2 ANQGSEA come from the germline V gene. V lost 4 bases, J lost 5 bases, and 8 bases stayed unmatched. The length of the CDR3 is 14 residues. CDR3 residues: CSVARRLAGDEQYF. DNA of the CDR3: TGCAGCGTTGCCCGGCGGCTAGCGGGAGACGAGCAGTACTTC.

This clonotype was seen a handful of times. This chain joins TRBV27 and TRBJ2-7; a weak D match, TRBD2 (5 bases). This CDR3 is built from 16 residues. In germline, CDR1 is MNHEY, CDR2 SMNVEV (reference sequence). Trimming removed 8 bases from V and 3 bases from J, with 23 bases in between. The CDR3 sequence: CASATVFSRAVYEQYF. The CDR3 DNA is TGTGCCAGCGCCACAGTCTTCTCGCGGGCCGTCTACGAGCAGTACTTC.

This clonotype appeared a few times. The chain recombines TRBV20-1 with TRBJ1-1; 7 bases are shared with TRBD1. Trimming cost V 2 bases and J 4 bases; bases outside gene matches: 4. This CDR3 spans 13 amino acids. Per germline, CDR1 DFQATT and CDR2 SNEGSKA (reference sequence). CDR3 bases: TGCAGTGCTAGACAGGGGGAGCGCACTGAAGCTTTCTTT. As protein: CSARQGERTEAFF.

This clonotype was picked up many times. This chain uses TRBV20-1 with TRBJ2-7, with D possibly matching TRBD1 (5 bases). The V end lost 6 bases, the J end lost 2 bases, and 8 bases lay between the germline ends. Germline CDR1 DFQATT, CDR2 SNEGSKA (reference sequence). There are 11 residues in the CDR3. The CDR3 nucleotides read TGCAGTGCCGACAGAGCCTACGAGCAGTACTTC. Its protein is CSADRAYEQYF.

The rearrangement joins TRBV15 to TRBJ2-7; D remains ambiguous. The CDR3 is made up of 13 amino acids. V was clipped by 3 bases and J by 2 bases, with 8 bases between them. Germline V gene data show CDR1 as LNHNV and CDR2 as YYDKDF (reference sequence). CDR3 protein: CATSRATTYEQYF. In DNA form, the CDR3 reads TGTGCCACCAGCAGGGCCACCACCTACGAGCAGTACTTC. Variable domain in full (rest from reference TRBV15 and TRBJ2-7): DAMVIQNPRYQVTQFGKPVTLSCSQTLNHNVMYWYQQKSSQAPKLLFHYYDKDFNNEADTPDNFQSRRPNTSFCFLDIRSPGLGDTAMYLCATSRATTYEQYFGPGTRLTVT.

This chain links TRBV20-1 with TRBJ2-5; 8 bases are a match to TRBD1. Germline V gene data show CDR1 as DFQATT and CDR2 as SNEGSKA (reference sequence). This CDR3 is built from 14 residues. J gave up 1 base and V 0 bases, and 1 base lay outside the gene matches. The CDR3 DNA reads as TGCAGTGCTAGAGACGACAGGGGCCAAGAGACCCAGTACTTC. This gives the protein CSARDDRGQETQYF.